Given below is one T cell receptor (beta chain) in context. Its antigen is not known. The sample comes from a study of shared clonotypes between healthy human individuals. Study-level findings and limits: Non-shared clonotypes were found to have lower generation probabilities than the clonotypes that were shared by all four of the sorted-subset donors. Several donors held 5% to 5.5% of naive CD4 clonotypes in common.

V lost 8 bases and J 4 bases, leaving 18 bases between the germline ends. This CDR3 spans 15 amino acids. Germline assignment: CDR1 MNHEY and CDR2 SVGAGI. Sequencing was at deep level. The table came from immunoSEQ multiplex PCR; TCRdb's copy has only in-frame clones and leaves some out. The table shows approximately 710,000 clones, with around 91% occurring only once. CD8 memory comprised CD45RO+ plus CCR7-negative CD45RA+ TemRA cells. The chain joins TRBV6-5 to TRBJ2-4; no reliable D call. Material: memory CD8+ T cells from PBMCs. This sample's subset: CD45RO+ cells pooled with CCR7-negative TemRA cells. This TCR was recovered from a young man in good health. Some clones in this sample may be carry-over from other donors' samples. The CDR3 DNA is TGTGCCAGCTCAAAGTTCCCCAGAGATAAAAACATTCAGTACTTC. Translation: CASSKFPRDKNIQYF.